Reported below is one T cell receptor (beta chain). One end of the junction varies from germline; a read error may be responsible. Amplification targeted TCR beta CDR3 regions from RNA transcripts. The study used the HTBI primer set for a first-round RT-PCR of the TCR CDR3. A single record per CDR3 protein comes from TCRdb applying MiXCR to the multiplex PCR reads. Here the sample spans about 640,000 distinct CDR3 sequences, nearly 45% being singletons. The CDR3 runs 15 residues. Germline CDR1 and CDR2: ENHRY and SYGVKD. This entry comes from a study of T cells in Graves' hyperthyroidism and ophthalmopathy.

This sequence was found in an adult man with Graves' disease, either hyperthyroidism or ophthalmopathy (not recorded which). Source material: peripheral blood or thyroid tissue (not recorded which). V gene TRBV10-3 combines with J gene TRBJ1-3, with unresolved D. CDR3 coding DNA: TGTGCCAGCAGTTACGGACCGAGCTCTGGAAACACCATATATTTT. This gives the protein CASSYGPSSGNTIYF.